This T cell receptor beta chain came from a study of CD8+CD57+ T cells in acquired aplastic anemia. Study-level results: The CD8+CD57+ cells of patients were less diverse than their total CD4+ and CD8+ pools. More than 25 was the count of CD8+ CDR3 sequences that patients shared with controls.

There are a few counts of this clonotype. Its specificity is not known. The germline gives CDR1 SGHKS, CDR2 YYEKEE (reference sequence). The CDR3 is 14 residues long. With V trimmed by 0 bases and J by 6 bases, 5 bases remained unmatched. For sequencing, patients were chosen who had shown expansion of CD8+CD57+ cells by flow cytometry. Profiling of TCR beta VDJ combinations and CDR3 sequences used genomic DNA as template. Using its own MiXCR run on the reads, TCRdb lists one record per CDR3 protein. Here the sample spans about 17,000 distinct CDR3 sequences, roughly two fifths being singletons. Sequencing used CD8+CD57+ T cells sorted from PBMCs. Regarding subset: bead-enriched CD8+CD57+ effector memory T cells from SAA patients. The chain combines TRBV5-5 with TRBJ2-7; 8 bases are shared with TRBD1. This receptor was obtained from a human donor with aplastic anemia. The CDR3 is CASSLGTGFGEQYF. The CDR3 DNA is TGTGCCAGCAGCTTGGGGACAGGGTTTGGCGAGCAGTACTTC. Drawing the rest from reference TRBV5-5 and TRBJ2-7, the complete variable domain is DAGVTQSPTHLIKTRGQQVTLRCSPISGHKSVSWYQQVLGQGPQFIFQYYEKEERGRGNFPDRFSARQFPNYSSELNVNALLLGDSALYLCASSLGTGFGEQYFGPGTRLTVT.